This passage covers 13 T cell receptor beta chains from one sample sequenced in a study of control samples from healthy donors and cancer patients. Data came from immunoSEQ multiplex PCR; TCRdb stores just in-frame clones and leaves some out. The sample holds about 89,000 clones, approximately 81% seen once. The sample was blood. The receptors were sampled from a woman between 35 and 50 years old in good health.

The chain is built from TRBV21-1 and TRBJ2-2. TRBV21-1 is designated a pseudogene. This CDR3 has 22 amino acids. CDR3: CASSKGGEGRVLCGSNTGELFF. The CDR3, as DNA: TGTGCCAGCAGCAAAGGGGGTGAAGGACGCGTATTGTGTGGTTCGAACACCGGGGAGCTGTTTTTT.

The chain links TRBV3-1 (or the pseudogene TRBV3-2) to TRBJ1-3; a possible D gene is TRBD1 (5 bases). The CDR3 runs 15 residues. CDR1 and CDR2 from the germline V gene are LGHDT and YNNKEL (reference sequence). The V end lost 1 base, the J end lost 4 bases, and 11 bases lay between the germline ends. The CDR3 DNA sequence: TGTGCCAGCAGCCAAGTTTCAGGGTGGGGAAACACCATATATTTT. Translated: CASSQVSGWGNTIYF.

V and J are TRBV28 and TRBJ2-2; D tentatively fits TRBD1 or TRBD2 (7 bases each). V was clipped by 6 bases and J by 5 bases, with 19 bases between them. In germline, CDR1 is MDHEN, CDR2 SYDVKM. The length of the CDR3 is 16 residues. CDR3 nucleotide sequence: TGTGCCAGCAGAACCCAGGGGGGGGCTCGGACCGGGGAGCTGTTTTTT. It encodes CASRTQGGARTGELFF. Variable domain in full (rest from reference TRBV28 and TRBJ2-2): DVKVTQSSRYLVKRTGEKVFLECVQDMDHENMFWYRQDPGLGLRLIYFSYDVKMKEKGDIPEGYSVSREKKERFSLILESASTNQTSMYLCASRTQGGARTGELFFGEGSRLTVL.

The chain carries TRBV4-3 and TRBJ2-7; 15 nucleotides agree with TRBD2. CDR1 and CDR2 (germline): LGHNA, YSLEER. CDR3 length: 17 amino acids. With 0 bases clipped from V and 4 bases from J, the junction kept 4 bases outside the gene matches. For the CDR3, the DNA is TGCGCCAGCAGCCAAGAGTGGGGGACTAGCGGGGGGTACGAGCAGTACTTC. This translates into CASSQEWGTSGGYEQYF.

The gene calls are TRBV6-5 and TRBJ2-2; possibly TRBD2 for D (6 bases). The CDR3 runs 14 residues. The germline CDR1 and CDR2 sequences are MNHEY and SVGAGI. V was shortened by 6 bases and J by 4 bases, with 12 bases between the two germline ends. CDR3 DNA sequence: TGTGCCAGCAGCCTCGGGACTCCCACCGGGGAGCTGTTTTTT. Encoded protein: CASSLGTPTGELFF.

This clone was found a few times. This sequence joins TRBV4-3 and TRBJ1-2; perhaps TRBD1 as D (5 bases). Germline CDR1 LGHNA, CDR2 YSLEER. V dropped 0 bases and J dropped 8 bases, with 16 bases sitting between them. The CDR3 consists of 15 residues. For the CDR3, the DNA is TGCGCCAGCAGCCAAGATCGGGGGGAGATGAGAGGCTACACCTTC. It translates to CASSQDRGEMRGYTF.

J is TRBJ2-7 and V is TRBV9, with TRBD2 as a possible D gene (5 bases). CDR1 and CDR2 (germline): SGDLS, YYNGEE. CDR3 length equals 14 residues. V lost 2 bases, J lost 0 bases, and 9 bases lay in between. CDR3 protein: CASSVGGLSYEQYF. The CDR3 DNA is TGTGCCAGCAGCGTGGGCGGACTCTCCTACGAGCAGTACTTC.

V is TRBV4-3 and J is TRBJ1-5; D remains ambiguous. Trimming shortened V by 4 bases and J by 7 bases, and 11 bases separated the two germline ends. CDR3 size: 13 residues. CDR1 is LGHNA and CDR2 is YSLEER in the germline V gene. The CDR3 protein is CASSPGPSQPQHF. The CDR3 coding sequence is TGCGCCAGCAGCCCGGGTCCCAGCCAGCCCCAGCATTTT.

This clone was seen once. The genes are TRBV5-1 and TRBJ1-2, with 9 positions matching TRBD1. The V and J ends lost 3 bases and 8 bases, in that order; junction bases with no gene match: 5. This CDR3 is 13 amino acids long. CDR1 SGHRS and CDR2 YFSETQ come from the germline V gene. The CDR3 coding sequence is TGCGCCAGCAGCTGGGACAGGGAAGGAGGCTACACCTTC. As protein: CASSWDREGGYTF. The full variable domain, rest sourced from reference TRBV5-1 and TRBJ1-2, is KAGVTQTPRYLIKTRGQQVTLSCSPISGHRSVSWYQQTPGQGLQFLFEYFSETQRNKGNFPGRFSGRQFSNSRSEMNVSTLELGDSALYLCASSWDREGGYTFGSGTRLTVV.

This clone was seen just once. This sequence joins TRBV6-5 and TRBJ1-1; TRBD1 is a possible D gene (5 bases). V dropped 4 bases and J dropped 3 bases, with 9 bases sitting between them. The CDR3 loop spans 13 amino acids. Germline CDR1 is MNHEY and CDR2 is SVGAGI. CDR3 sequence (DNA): TGTGCCAGCAGTTTCATCAGGGACACTGAAGCTTTCTTT. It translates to CASSFIRDTEAFF.

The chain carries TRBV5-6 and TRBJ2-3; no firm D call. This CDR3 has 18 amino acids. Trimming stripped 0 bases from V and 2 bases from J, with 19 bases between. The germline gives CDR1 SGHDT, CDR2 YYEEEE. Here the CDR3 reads CASSLANSGGRPTDTQYF. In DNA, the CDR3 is TGTGCCAGCAGCTTGGCCAACTCGGGCGGCCGACCCACAGATACGCAGTATTTT.

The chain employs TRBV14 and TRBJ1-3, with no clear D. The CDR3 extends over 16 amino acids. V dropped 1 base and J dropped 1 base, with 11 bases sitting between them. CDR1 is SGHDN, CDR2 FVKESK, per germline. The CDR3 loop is CASSQVKYSSGNTIYF. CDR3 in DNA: TGTGCCAGCAGCCAAGTCAAGTACAGTTCTGGAAACACCATATATTTT. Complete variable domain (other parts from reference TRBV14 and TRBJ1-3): EAGVTQFPSHSVIEKGQTVTLRCDPISGHDNLYWYRRVMGKEIKFLLHFVKESKQDESGMPNNRFLAERTGGTYSTLKVQPAELEDSGVYFCASSQVKYSSGNTIYFGEGSWLTVV.

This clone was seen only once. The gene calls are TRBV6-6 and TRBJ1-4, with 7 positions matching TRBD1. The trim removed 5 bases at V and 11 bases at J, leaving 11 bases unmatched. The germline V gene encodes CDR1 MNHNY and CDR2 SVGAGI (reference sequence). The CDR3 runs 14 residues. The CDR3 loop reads CASSGPGQQSKLFF. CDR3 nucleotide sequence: TGTGCCAGCAGTGGACCGGGACAGCAATCGAAACTGTTTTTT.